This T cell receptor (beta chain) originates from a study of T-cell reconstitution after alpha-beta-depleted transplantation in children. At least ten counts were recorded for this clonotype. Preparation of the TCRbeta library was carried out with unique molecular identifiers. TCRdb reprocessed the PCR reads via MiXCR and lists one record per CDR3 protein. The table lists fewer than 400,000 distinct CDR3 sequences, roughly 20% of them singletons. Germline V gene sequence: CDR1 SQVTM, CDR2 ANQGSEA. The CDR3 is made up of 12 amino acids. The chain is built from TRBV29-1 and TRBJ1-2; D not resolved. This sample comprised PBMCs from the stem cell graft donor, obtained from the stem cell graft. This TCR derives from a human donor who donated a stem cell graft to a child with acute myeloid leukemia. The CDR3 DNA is TGCACCGACCGAGTGGAGCCCTATGGCTACACCTTC. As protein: CTDRVEPYGYTF.